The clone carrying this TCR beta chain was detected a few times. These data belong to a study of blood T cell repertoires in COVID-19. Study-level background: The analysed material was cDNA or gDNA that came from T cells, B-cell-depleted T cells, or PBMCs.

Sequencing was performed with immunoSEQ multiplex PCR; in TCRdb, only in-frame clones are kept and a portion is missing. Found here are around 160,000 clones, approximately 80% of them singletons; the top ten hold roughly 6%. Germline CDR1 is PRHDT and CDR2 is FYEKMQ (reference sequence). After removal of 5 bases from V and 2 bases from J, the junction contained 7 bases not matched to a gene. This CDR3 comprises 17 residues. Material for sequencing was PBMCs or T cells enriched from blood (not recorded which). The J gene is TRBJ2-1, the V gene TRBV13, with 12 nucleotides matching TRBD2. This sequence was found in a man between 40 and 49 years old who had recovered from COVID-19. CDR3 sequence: CASSPRLAGGPYNEQFF. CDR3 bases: TGTGCCAGCAGCCCCCGCCTAGCGGGGGGGCCCTACAATGAGCAGTTCTTC.